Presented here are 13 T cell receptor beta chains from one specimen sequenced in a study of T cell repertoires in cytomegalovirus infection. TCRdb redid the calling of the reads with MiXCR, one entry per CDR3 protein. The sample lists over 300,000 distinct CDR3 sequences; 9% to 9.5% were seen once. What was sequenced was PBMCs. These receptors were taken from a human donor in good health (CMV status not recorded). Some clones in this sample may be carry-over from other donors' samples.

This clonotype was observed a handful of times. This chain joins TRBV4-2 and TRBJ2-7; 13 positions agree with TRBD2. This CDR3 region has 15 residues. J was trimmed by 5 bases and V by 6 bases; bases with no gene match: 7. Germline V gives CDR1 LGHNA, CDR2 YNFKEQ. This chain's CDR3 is CASSRTGLAGDEQYF. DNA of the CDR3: TGTGCCAGCAGTCGGACCGGACTAGCGGGAGACGAGCAGTACTTC.

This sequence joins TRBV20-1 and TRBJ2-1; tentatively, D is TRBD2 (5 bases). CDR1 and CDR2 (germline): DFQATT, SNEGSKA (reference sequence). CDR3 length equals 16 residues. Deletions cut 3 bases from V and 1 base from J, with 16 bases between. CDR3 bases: TGCAGTGCTAGGGACCCGGTAGCGAATTCCTACAATGAGCAGTTCTTC. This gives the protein CSARDPVANSYNEQFF.

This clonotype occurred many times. In DNA form, the CDR3 reads TGTGCCAGCAGCGGAGGGACAGTTTCGAACACTGAAGCTTTCTTT. Translation: CASSGGTVSNTEAFF. The V call is TRBV7-8, the J call TRBJ1-1; 7 bases agree with TRBD1. The CDR3 is made up of 15 amino acids. The germline V gene encodes CDR1 SGHVS and CDR2 FQNEAQ. V shed 5 bases and J 1 base; nucleotides not matched to a gene: 7.

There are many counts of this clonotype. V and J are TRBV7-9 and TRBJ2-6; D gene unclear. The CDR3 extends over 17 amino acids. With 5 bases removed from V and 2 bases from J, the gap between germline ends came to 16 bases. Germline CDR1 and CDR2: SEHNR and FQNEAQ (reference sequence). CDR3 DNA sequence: TGTGCCAGCAGCCCGTCCCCTCTGGGTACTGGGGCCAACGTCCTGACTTTC. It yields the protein CASSPSPLGTGANVLTF.

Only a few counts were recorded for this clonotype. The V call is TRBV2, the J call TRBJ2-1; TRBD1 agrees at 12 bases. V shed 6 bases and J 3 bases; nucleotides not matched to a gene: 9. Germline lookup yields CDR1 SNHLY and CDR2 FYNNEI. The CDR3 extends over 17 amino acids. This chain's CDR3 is CASRGTGGGRIYNEQFF. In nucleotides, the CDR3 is TGTGCCAGCAGGGGGACAGGGGGCGGACGAATCTACAATGAGCAGTTCTTC.

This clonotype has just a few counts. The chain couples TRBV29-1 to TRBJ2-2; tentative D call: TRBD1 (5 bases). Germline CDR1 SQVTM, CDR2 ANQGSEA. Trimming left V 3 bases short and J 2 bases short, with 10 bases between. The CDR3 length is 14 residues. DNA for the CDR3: TGCAGCGTTGAGGAGACAGCCAACACCGGGGAGCTGTTTTTT. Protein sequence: CSVEETANTGELFF.

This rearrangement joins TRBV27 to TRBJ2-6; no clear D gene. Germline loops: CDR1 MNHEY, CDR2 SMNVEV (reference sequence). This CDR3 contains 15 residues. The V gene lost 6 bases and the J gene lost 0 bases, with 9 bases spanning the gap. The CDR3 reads CASSHRYSGANVLTF. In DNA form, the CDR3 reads TGTGCCAGCAGCCATCGGTACTCTGGGGCCAACGTCCTGACTTTC. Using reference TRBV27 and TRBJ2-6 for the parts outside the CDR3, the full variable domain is EAQVTQNPRYLITVTGKKLTVTCSQNMNHEYMSWYRQDPGLGLRQIYYSMNVEVTDKGDVPEGYKVSRKEKRNFPLILESPSPNQTSLYFCASSHRYSGANVLTFGAGSRLTVL.

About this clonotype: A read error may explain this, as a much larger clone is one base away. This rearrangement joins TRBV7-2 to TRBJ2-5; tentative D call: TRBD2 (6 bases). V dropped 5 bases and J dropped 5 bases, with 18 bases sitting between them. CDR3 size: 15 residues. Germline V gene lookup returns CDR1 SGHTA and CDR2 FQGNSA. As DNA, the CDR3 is TGTGCCAGCAGCACCCCGACGGGGGTCGGGGAGACCCAGTACTTC. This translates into CASSTPTGVGETQYF.

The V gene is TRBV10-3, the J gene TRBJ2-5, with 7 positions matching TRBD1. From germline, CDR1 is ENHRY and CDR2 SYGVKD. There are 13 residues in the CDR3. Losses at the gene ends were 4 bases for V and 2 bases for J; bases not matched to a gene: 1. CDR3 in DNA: TGTGCCATCAGTGGGGGACAGCAAGAGACCCAGTACTTC. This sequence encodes CAISGGQQETQYF.

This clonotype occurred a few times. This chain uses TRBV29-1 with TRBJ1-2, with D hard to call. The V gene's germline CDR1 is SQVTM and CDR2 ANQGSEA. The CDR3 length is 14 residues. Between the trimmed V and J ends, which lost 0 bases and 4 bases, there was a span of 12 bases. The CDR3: CSVEELEIGYGYTF. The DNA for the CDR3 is TGCAGCGTTGAAGAGTTGGAGATAGGCTATGGCTACACCTTC.

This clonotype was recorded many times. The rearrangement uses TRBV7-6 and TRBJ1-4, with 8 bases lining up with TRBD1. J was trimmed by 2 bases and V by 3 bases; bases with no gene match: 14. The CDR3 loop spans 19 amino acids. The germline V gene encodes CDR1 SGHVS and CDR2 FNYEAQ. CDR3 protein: CASSFSGQGAFRTNEKLFF. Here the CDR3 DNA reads TGTGCCAGCAGCTTCTCAGGGCAGGGGGCTTTTCGGACTAATGAAAAACTGTTTTTT.

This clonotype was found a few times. DNA of the CDR3: TGTGCCAGCAGCTCGAGGAACACCATATATTTT. Translating it yields CASSSRNTIYF. The J gene is TRBJ1-3, the V gene TRBV5-6; unclear D gene. This CDR3 contains 11 residues. Per germline, CDR1 SGHDT and CDR2 YYEEEE. The V end was cut by 3 bases, the J end by 7 bases, with 5 bases between.

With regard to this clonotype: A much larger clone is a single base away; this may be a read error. CDR3 in DNA: TGTGCCAGCAGACAGGTGGTGGACACTGAAGCTTTCTTT. Translating gives CASRQVVDTEAFF. J is TRBJ1-1 and V is TRBV7-3; maybe TRBD1 (5 bases). Germline assignment: CDR1 SGHTA and CDR2 FQGTGA. CDR3 size: 13 residues. Trimming took 6 bases from V and 3 from J, leaving 11 bases between them. Supplemented by reference TRBV7-3 and TRBJ1-1, the full variable domain reads GAGVSQTPSNKVTEKGKYVELRCDPISGHTALYWYRQSLGQGPEFLIYFQGTGAADDSGLPNDRFFAVRPEGSVSTLKIQRTERGDSAVYLCASRQVVDTEAFFGQGTRLTVV.